This entry concerns a single TCR beta chain. Germline CDR1 is MNHEY and CDR2 is SVGAGI. J was trimmed by 5 bases and V by 6 bases; bases with no gene match: 11. The CDR3 totals 15 residues. This entry belongs to a study of blood T cell repertoires in COVID-19. Study overall: Samples representing acute and convalescent COVID-19 were sourced from the United States, Italy and Spain. From T cells, B-cell-depleted T cells, or PBMCs came the material, which was cDNA or gDNA.

Source study methods: Reference gene primers were amplified, and this amplification served to estimate nucleated cell counts. Only in-frame clones appear in the TCRdb table, and some are missing; sequencing was by immunoSEQ multiplex PCR. From that table come the V and J calls and clone size; the DNA was used to work out D and trimming. This table holds roughly 120,000 clones, approximately 80% found once. The origin of this receptor is a man between 65 and 79 years old with acute or convalescent COVID-19. Sequencing was performed on peripheral blood. V gene TRBV6-5 combines with J gene TRBJ2-3; TRBD2 matches at 7 bases. In DNA, the CDR3 is TGTGCCAGCAGCGGTCGGGGGGTCGGGATAGATACGCAGTATTTT. Translation gives CASSGRGVGIDTQYF.